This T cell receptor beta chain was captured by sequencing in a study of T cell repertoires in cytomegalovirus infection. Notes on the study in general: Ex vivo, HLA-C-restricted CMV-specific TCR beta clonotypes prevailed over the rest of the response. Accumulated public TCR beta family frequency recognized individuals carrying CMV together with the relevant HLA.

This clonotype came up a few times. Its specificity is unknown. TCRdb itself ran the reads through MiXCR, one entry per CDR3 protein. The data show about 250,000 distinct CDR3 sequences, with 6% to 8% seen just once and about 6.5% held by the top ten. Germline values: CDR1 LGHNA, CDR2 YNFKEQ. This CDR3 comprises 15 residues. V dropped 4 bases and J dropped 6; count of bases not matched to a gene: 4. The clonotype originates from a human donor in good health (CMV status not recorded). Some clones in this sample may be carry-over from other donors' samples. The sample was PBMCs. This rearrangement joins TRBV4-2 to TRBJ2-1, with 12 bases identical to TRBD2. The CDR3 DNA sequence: TGTGCCAGCAGCCCCCTAGCGGGGGGGCCCAATGAGCAGTTCTTC. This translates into CASSPLAGGPNEQFF.